This note documents a single T cell receptor (beta chain) sequence. This sample is part of a study of blood T cell repertoires in COVID-19. Study context: Italy, Spain and the United States were the sources of the convalescent and acute COVID-19 samples. Sample material is recorded as cDNA or gDNA derived from T cells, B-cell-depleted T cells, or PBMCs.

The germline CDR1 and CDR2 sequences are SQVTM and ANQGSEA. The CDR3 is made up of 16 amino acids. After removal of 6 bases from V and 3 bases from J, the junction contained 9 bases not matched to a gene. Original analysis: Reference gene primer amplification gave estimated nucleated cell counts. Sequencing was performed with immunoSEQ multiplex PCR; in TCRdb, only in-frame clones are kept and a portion is missing. V and J calls and clone size follow that table, whereas D and trimming were derived from the DNA. Found here are around 84,000 clones, about 78% of them singletons; the top ten hold more than 35%. Followed longitudinally, the Seattle patients had been enrolled during active infection.

The TCR was taken from a man in his sixties with COVID-19, enrolled during active disease. The gene calls are TRBV29-1 and TRBJ2-5; 14 bases align to TRBD2. The sample consisted of peripheral blood. The CDR3 DNA reads TGCAGCGTGACGACTAGCGGGAGGGCCCTGGAAGAGACCCAGTACTTC. Translating it yields CSVTTSGRALEETQYF.